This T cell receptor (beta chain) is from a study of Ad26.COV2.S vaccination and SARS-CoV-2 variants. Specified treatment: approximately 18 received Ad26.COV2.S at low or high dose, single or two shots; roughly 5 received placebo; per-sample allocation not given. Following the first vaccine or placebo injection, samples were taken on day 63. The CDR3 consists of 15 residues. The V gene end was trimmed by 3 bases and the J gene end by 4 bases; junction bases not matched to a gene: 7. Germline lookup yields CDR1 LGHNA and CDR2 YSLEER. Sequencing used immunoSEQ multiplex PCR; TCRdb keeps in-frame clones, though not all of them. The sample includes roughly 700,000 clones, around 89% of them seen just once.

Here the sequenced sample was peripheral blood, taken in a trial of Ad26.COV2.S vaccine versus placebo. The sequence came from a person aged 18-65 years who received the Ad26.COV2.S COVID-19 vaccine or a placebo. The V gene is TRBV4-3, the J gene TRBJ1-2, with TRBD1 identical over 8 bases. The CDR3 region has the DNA TGCGCCAGCAGCCAGGGTACGCAGGGGGCCTATGGCTACACCTTC. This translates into CASSQGTQGAYGYTF.